The rows below give T cell receptor beta chains drawn from one sample of a study of spatial heterogeneity in lung cancer. TCRdb reprocessed the 5' RACE reads with MiXCR, giving one entry per CDR3 protein. This table holds tens of thousands of distinct CDR3 sequences, roughly 5.5% found once. The source was PBMCs, collected at surgery. The source is a female donor with early-stage non-small cell lung cancer. Each CDR3 is given with its conserved first and last residue. The order of the fields is D gene, J gene, clone size, V gene, CDR3 DNA, CDR3 protein. The D gene is left open where the match is weak. Part of the rows lack a size; the others show once, few, many or a class for expanded clones.

d_call: -; j_call: TRBJ2-3; clone_size: many; v_call: TRBV7-2; cdr3_nt: TGTGCCAGCAGCTTGATAGGGTTTACGCAGTATTTT; cdr3_aa: CASSLIGFTQYF
d_call: -; j_call: TRBJ2-1; clone_size: many; v_call: TRBV10-3; cdr3_nt: TGTGCCATCAGTACGCCCAGACAGGACAATGAGCAGTTCTTC; cdr3_aa: CAISTPRQDNEQFF
d_call: -; j_call: TRBJ1-6; clone_size: -; v_call: TRBV12-3/TRBV12-4; cdr3_nt: TGTGCCAGCAGCCTTACACCGTATAATTCACCCCTCCACTTT; cdr3_aa: CASSLTPYNSPLHF
d_call: TRBD1; j_call: TRBJ1-6; clone_size: few; v_call: TRBV5-5; cdr3_nt: TGTGCCAGCAGCTTGGCGGAAGACAGGGTAACTTCACCCCTCCACTTT; cdr3_aa: CASSLAEDRVTSPLHF
d_call: -; j_call: TRBJ2-1; clone_size: -; v_call: TRBV29-1; cdr3_nt: TGCAGCGGCGCGGACTTCTCCTACAATGAGCAGTTCTTC; cdr3_aa: CSGADFSYNEQFF
d_call: -; j_call: TRBJ1-1; clone_size: many; v_call: TRBV5-8; cdr3_nt: TGTGCCAGCAGCTATCGAGACAGGTCGGCCCGAGAAGCTTTCTTT; cdr3_aa: CASSYRDRSAREAFF
d_call: TRBD2; j_call: TRBJ2-7; clone_size: many; v_call: TRBV13; cdr3_nt: TGTGCCAGCAGCCGCTTGGCGGGAGGGCCGGGGGAGCAGTACTTC; cdr3_aa: CASSRLAGGPGEQYF
d_call: TRBD2; j_call: TRBJ2-1; clone_size: few; v_call: TRBV20-1; cdr3_nt: TGCAGTGCTAGAATCCCCTCGGGAGGGAACTACAATGAGCAGTTCTTC; cdr3_aa: CSARIPSGGNYNEQFF
d_call: TRBD2; j_call: TRBJ2-7; clone_size: -; v_call: TRBV5-6; cdr3_nt: TGTGCCAGCAGCTTGGTTGCCAGGGCAAGCGGGAGGACGTACGAGCAGTACTTC; cdr3_aa: CASSLVARASGRTYEQYF
d_call: -; j_call: TRBJ1-1; clone_size: many; v_call: TRBV5-1; cdr3_nt: TGCGCCAGCAGCTTGCGTAATGAAGCTTTCTTT; cdr3_aa: CASSLRNEAFF
d_call: TRBD2; j_call: TRBJ2-7; clone_size: many; v_call: TRBV4-2; cdr3_nt: TGTGCCAGCAGCTACGCAACAGGGACTAGCGGCCCCTACGAGCAGTACTTC; cdr3_aa: CASSYATGTSGPYEQYF
d_call: -; j_call: TRBJ2-1; clone_size: many; v_call: TRBV6-5; cdr3_nt: TGTGCCAGCAGTTACTCGACCCCCCAGGTGGATGAGCAGTTCTTC; cdr3_aa: CASSYSTPQVDEQFF
d_call: TRBD1; j_call: TRBJ1-4; clone_size: many; v_call: TRBV29-1; cdr3_nt: TGCAGCGTGGAGACAGGGAGCAATGAAAAACTGTTTTTT; cdr3_aa: CSVETGSNEKLFF
d_call: -; j_call: TRBJ2-7; clone_size: many; v_call: TRBV20-1; cdr3_nt: TGCAGTGCTAGAGAGGGCGGGGCCCCCTACGAGCAGTACTTC; cdr3_aa: CSAREGGAPYEQYF
d_call: -; j_call: TRBJ2-7; clone_size: many; v_call: TRBV28; cdr3_nt: TGTGCCAGCAGCACGGGACTCCAGCAGTACTTC; cdr3_aa: CASSTGLQQYF
d_call: -; j_call: TRBJ2-4; clone_size: medium-sized; v_call: TRBV6-2/TRBV6-3; cdr3_nt: TGTGCCAGCAGTTACTTTGGCCCCGGGTACATTCAGTACTTC; cdr3_aa: CASSYFGPGYIQYF
d_call: -; j_call: TRBJ2-7; clone_size: few; v_call: TRBV15; cdr3_nt: TGTGCCACCGCGTGGGGGAGGAACGAGCAGTACTTC; cdr3_aa: CATAWGRNEQYF
d_call: -; j_call: TRBJ1-6; clone_size: few; v_call: TRBV6-2/TRBV6-3; cdr3_nt: TGTGCCAGCAGTTACCCGCCTAATTCACCCCTCCACTTT; cdr3_aa: CASSYPPNSPLHF
d_call: -; j_call: TRBJ1-5; clone_size: few; v_call: TRBV6-1; cdr3_nt: TGTGCCAGCAGTGAGCAGTGGCAGGGCAATCAGCCCCAGCATTTT; cdr3_aa: CASSEQWQGNQPQHF
d_call: TRBD2; j_call: TRBJ2-5; clone_size: medium-sized; v_call: TRBV7-9; cdr3_nt: TGTGCCAGCAGCCCCCCGAGCGGGAGCTCAGAGGTAGAGACCCAGTACTTC; cdr3_aa: CASSPPSGSSEVETQYF
d_call: -; j_call: TRBJ1-2; clone_size: many; v_call: TRBV18; cdr3_nt: TGTGCCAGCTCAGACAATAACTATGGCTACACCTTC; cdr3_aa: CASSDNNYGYTF
d_call: -; j_call: TRBJ2-5; clone_size: many; v_call: TRBV14; cdr3_nt: TGTGCCAGCAGCCAAGTCCGAGGGGCCCCCTTGTATCAAGAGACCCAGTACTTC; cdr3_aa: CASSQVRGAPLYQETQYF
d_call: -; j_call: TRBJ2-3; clone_size: few; v_call: TRBV6-2/TRBV6-3; cdr3_nt: TGTGCCAGCAGTTTACACAGGGCGGGGACAGATACGCAGTATTTT; cdr3_aa: CASSLHRAGTDTQYF
d_call: -; j_call: TRBJ2-1; clone_size: few; v_call: TRBV23-1; cdr3_nt: TGCGCCAGCAGTCAACCCCCCCAACGGGACCCCAGCTCCTACAATGAGCAGTTCTTC; cdr3_aa: CASSQPPQRDPSSYNEQFF
d_call: -; j_call: TRBJ2-4; clone_size: many; v_call: TRBV7-9; cdr3_nt: TGTGCCAGCAGCTTAGACGGGGCCAACATTCAGTACTTC; cdr3_aa: CASSLDGANIQYF
d_call: -; j_call: TRBJ2-5; clone_size: -; v_call: TRBV6-5; cdr3_nt: TGTGCCAGCAGTCGGGGACCGACGTACCAAGAGACCCAGTACTTC; cdr3_aa: CASSRGPTYQETQYF
d_call: TRBD2; j_call: TRBJ2-3; clone_size: many; v_call: TRBV5-1; cdr3_nt: TGCGCCAGCAGCTTGACCCCTAGCGGGGGGGCGGGTCCAGATACGCAGTATTTT; cdr3_aa: CASSLTPSGGAGPDTQYF
d_call: -; j_call: TRBJ1-3; clone_size: many; v_call: TRBV13; cdr3_nt: TGTGCCAGCAGCTTAGAAGTGGGTTCTGGAAACACCATATATTTT; cdr3_aa: CASSLEVGSGNTIYF
d_call: -; j_call: TRBJ2-5; clone_size: many; v_call: TRBV20-1; cdr3_nt: TGCAGTGCTAGAGAACCCAAAGTCAGGACCCAGTACTTC; cdr3_aa: CSAREPKVRTQYF